What follows is one T cell receptor beta chain and its context. The sample holds a few counts of this clonotype. The antigen it binds to is not known. Per-base qualities were not stored, and no clone one base away is much larger. This sample is drawn from a study of regulatory T cells in long-lasting Graves disease (dated by TCRdb to the early 2020s). As for the study more broadly: In the newly diagnosed Graves' disease group, patients had been taking antithyroid drugs for less than 3 months. The study was registered as a clinical trial and conducted in China. This study used TCR sequencing and RNA sequencing of peripheral blood to compare persistent Graves' disease patients against newly diagnosed Graves' disease patients. A total of 35 or so samples were covered by TCR sequencing, comprising some 13 persistent and 20 or so newly diagnosed Graves' disease patients. Study-level results and caveats: More public clonotypes were shared among persistent patients (roughly 2,900) than among newly diagnosed patients (more than 950). Persistent disease showed preferential use of TRBV28, TRBJ1-2 and TRBJ2-5, whereas newly diagnosed disease favored TRBV20-1 and TRBJ2-1. Sequencing and analysis were limited to the TCR beta chain. The study examined only peripheral blood because the primary lesion, thyroid tissue, could not be accessed. The authors noted that the small sample size was a limitation that may lower accuracy. Compared with newly diagnosed patients, patients with persistent Graves' disease had lower TCR Shannon entropy and fewer highly expanded clones, which suggests clonal expansion.

Here V drops 4 bases and J drops 0 bases, and the junction holds 9 bases not matched to any gene. Counted from cysteine to phenylalanine, this CDR3 has 17 amino acids. Just CDR3 DNA is preserved here, 51 bases in frame from base 1. The germline V gene sets CDR1 to SGHRS and CDR2 to YFSETQ. Read against the paper, the sample's time point label means: newly diagnosed GD, antithyroid drugs for less than 3 months. For both TCR sequencing and RNA sequencing, RNA was extracted from PBMCs using TRIzol. Graves' disease was diagnosed according to American Thyroid Association guidelines. Patients for the study were recruited at an endocrinology department in Xi'an, China. Each patient gave around 9 milliliters of peripheral blood, collected in an EDTA anticoagulant tube. Ficoll Paque Plus density gradient separation was used to isolate PBMCs, and no additional T cell sorting was done. An Agilent 2100 Bioanalyzer and agarose gel were used to check RNA quality, and a NanoDrop 2000 was used to measure RNA concentration.

Receptors were amplified or captured by multiplex PCR. Sequencing instrument: Illumina HiSeq 4000. To build TCR beta libraries, CDR3 regions were amplified by Arm-PCR using iRepertoire HTBI primers. Before sequencing, the PCR products underwent gel purification. In the authors' own workflow: A total of 62 TRBV and 14 TRBJ segments were identified across samples and were used for gene usage analysis of CDR3 amino acid clonotypes. COPE and FqMerger were used to merge filtered high-quality paired reads into contigs. BLAST was used to align contigs to the IMGT TRBV, TRBD and TRBJ reference genes, and CDR3 was defined following IMGT. Any clonotype with a frequency above 0.1% was classified as a highly expanded clone. Shannon entropy served as the measure of repertoire diversity, while the Gini coefficient captured V-J evenness. A clonotype found in more than one individual was treated as public. TCRdb redid the processing of the public reads, applying fastp at Q25 and MiXCR, and retained in-frame beta chains. Merged by CDR3 protein, the rows form single entries marked with the most common genes and DNA. These V and J calls originate from TCRdb's pipeline instead of the authors' own analysis. This sample is represented by fewer than 650,000 distinct CDR3 sequences; about 16% of them were singletons. More than 10% of the sample comes from the top ten.

Separately, the same data were catalogued under a study of T cells in Graves' hyperthyroidism and ophthalmopathy. The second study's paper adds: Graves' hyperthyroidism was defined as stable when no progression to ophthalmopathy occurred over 18 months of follow-up. Hyperthyroidism patients were aged 18 to 65 years and newly diagnosed, with disease duration of less than 2 months. Exclusion was applied to patients with uncontrolled infections, other autoimmune diseases, pregnancy or lactation. Diagnoses were established on the basis of clinical symptoms, serum thyroxine and TRAb, thyroid ultrasound, and orbital computed tomography. The first round of RT-PCR for the TCR CDR3 was performed with the HTBI primer set and the Qiagen OneStep RT-PCR kit. Most expanded thyroid clonotypes (frequency above 0.001) were also detected in blood, suggesting blood repertoires may reflect thyroid immune responses. A model built on a 13 V-J signature distinguished ophthalmopathy from stable hyperthyroidism, reaching 85% to 90% sensitivity and 81.08% specificity in cross-validation and 80%/75% in testing. In validation, the model predicted progression to ophthalmopathy a median of roughly 6.5 months before onset, with around 70% sensitivity and nearly 75% specificity. A discovery cohort of about a hundred patients, roughly 40 with Graves' ophthalmopathy and about 58 with stable Graves' hyperthyroidism, was used to find distinguishing TCR V-J signatures. Prospective prediction of ophthalmopathy was tested in an independent validation cohort consisting of 18 hyperthyroidism patients and some 15 patients who later progressed to ophthalmopathy. The roughly 94 discovery patients were randomly divided into training and test sets at a 7:3 ratio. Thyroid tissue and blood T-cell repertoires from about six Graves' hyperthyroidism patients were also compared in the study. Following sampling, methimazole starting at 30 mg daily was given to hyperthyroidism patients, and high-dose intravenous methylprednisolone was given to ophthalmopathy patients. A second multiplex PCR round built the libraries, followed by size selection and purification. Sequencing of the libraries was done on an Illumina HiSeq2000 using paired-end 100 bp reads. Raw data were processed with SOAPnuke, discarding reads with adapters, uncalled bases, mean Phred below 15, or no exact constant-primer or identifier match. High-quality paired reads were merged with COPE v1.2.5, and unique nucleotide sequences were defined as clonotypes. Clonotypes were aligned to IMGT TRBV, TRBD and TRBJ reference segments using MiTCR v1.1. Only V-J combinations with frequency above 0.0001, covering 99% to 99.2% of repertoires, were analysed. The TCS score was defined as the ratio of F50 (clonal expansion) to E x V (chaos), calculated using BLOSUM62-based TCRdist between CDR3 peptides within each V-J. Welch's t-statistics and random forest reduced 500 to 550 V-J features to 13, which were used in a naive Bayes classifier (R e1071). No statistical method was used to fix the sample size in advance, and group allocation was not hidden from the investigators. The paper describes TCR Vbeta CDR3 sequencing of 135 peripheral blood samples, made up of about 40 ophthalmopathy patients, more than 70 hyperthyroidism patients and approximately 17 progressor patients.

The rearrangement combines TRBV5-1 with TRBJ2-1; TRBD2 fits 8 bases in the junction. The sequences come from peripheral blood mononuclear cells (PBMCs), collected at new diagnosis, from a patient treated with antithyroid drugs. This sequence was found in a man younger than 30 with Graves disease. Donor details come from another sample of the same person, matched by shared clones. The CDR3 in this case is CASSPWAGTSSYNEQFF. The DNA sequence is TGCGCCAGCAGCCCCTGGGCCGGGACTAGCTCCTACAATGAGCAGTTCTTC. The variable domain in full, with residues beyond the CDR3 obtained from the reference TRBV5-1 and TRBJ2-1 genes, is KAGVTQTPRYLIKTRGQQVTLSCSPISGHRSVSWYQQTPGQGLQFLFEYFSETQRNKGNFPGRFSGRQFSNSRSEMNVSTLELGDSALYLCASSPWAGTSSYNEQFFGPGTRLTVL.